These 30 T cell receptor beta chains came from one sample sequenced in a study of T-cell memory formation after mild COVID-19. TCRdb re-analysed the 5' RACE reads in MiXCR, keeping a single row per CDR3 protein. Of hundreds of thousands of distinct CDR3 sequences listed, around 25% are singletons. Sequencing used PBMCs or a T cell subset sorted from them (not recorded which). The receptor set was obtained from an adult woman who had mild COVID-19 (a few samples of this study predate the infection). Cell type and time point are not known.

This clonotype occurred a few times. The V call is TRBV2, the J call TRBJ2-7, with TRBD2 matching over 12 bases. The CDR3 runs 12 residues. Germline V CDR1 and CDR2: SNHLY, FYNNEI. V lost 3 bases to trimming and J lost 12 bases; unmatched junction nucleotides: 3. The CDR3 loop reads CASSELGLAGYF. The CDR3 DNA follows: TGTGCCAGCAGTGAGTTGGGACTAGCGGGGTACTTC.

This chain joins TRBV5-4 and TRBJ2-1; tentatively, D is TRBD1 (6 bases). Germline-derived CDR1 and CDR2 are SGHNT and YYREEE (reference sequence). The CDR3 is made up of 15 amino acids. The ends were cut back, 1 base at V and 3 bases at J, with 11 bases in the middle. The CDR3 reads CASSLKEGGYNEQFF. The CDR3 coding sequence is TGTGCCAGCAGCTTGAAGGAAGGGGGCTACAATGAGCAGTTCTTC.

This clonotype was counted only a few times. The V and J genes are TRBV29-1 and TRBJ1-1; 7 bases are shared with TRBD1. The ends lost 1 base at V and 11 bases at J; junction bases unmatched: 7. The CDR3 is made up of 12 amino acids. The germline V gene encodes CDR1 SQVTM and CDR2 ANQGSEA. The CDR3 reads CSVEGPGQWAFF. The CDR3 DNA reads TGCAGCGTTGAAGGCCCGGGACAGTGGGCTTTCTTT.

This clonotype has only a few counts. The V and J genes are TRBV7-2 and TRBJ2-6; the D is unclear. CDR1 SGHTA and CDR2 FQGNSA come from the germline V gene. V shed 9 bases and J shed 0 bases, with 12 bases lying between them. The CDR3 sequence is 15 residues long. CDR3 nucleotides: TGTGCCAGTGAGGACCGCCACTCTGGGGCCAACGTCCTGACTTTC. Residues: CASEDRHSGANVLTF.

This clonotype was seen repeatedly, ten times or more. CDR3 nucleotide sequence: TGTGCCAGCAACCATGCCCTAGGCTATGGCTACACCTTC. Encoded protein: CASNHALGYGYTF. The chain links TRBV2 to TRBJ1-2, with unresolved D. This CDR3 is 13 amino acids long. V lost 7 bases and J lost 4, with 13 bases in between. The V gene's germline CDR1 is SNHLY and CDR2 FYNNEI.

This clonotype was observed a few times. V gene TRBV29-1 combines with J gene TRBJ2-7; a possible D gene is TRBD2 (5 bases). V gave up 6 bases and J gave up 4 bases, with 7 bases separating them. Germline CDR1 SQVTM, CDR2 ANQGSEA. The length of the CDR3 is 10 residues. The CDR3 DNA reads TGCAGCGTGGGAGATTACGAGCAGTACTTC. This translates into CSVGDYEQYF.

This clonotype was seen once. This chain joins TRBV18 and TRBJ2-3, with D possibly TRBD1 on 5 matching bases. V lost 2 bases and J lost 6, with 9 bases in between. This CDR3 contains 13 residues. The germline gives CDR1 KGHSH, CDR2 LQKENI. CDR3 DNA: TGTGCCAGCTCACCAGGGGCGAGTGATACGCAGTATTTT. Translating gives CASSPGASDTQYF.

CDR3 residues: CASSLGFAYEQYF. The CDR3 DNA reads TGTGCCAGCAGCCTTGGGTTCGCCTACGAGCAGTACTTC. V usage is TRBV7-3 and J usage is TRBJ2-7, with D uncertain. Trimming left V 5 bases short and J 2 bases short, with 10 bases between. CDR3 size: 13 residues. Germline lookup yields CDR1 SGHTA and CDR2 FQGTGA.

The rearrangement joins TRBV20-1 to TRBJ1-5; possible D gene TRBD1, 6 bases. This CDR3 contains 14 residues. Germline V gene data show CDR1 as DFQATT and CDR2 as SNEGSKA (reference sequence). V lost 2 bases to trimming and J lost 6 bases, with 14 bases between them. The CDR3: CSARTPRGSQPQHF. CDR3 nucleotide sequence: TGCAGTGCTAGAACCCCCAGGGGAAGTCAGCCCCAGCATTTT.

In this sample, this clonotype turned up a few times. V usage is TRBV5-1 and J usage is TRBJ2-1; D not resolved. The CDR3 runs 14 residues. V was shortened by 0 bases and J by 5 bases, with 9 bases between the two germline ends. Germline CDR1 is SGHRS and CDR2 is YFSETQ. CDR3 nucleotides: TGCGCCAGCAGCTTGGGGGCTAGAAACAATGAGCAGTTCTTC. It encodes CASSLGARNNEQFF.

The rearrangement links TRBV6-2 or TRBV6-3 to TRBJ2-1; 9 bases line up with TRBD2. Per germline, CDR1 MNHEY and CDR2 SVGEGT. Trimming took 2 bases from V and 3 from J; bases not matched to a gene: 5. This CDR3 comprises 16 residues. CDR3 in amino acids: CASSYERGAFYNEQFF. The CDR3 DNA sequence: TGTGCCAGCAGTTACGAGCGGGGGGCCTTCTACAATGAGCAGTTCTTC.

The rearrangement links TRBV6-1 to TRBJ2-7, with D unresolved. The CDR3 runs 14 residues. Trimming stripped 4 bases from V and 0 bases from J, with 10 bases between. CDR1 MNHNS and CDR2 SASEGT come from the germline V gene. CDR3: CASSADGISYEQYF. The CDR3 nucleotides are TGTGCCAGCAGTGCCGACGGTATCTCCTACGAGCAGTACTTC.

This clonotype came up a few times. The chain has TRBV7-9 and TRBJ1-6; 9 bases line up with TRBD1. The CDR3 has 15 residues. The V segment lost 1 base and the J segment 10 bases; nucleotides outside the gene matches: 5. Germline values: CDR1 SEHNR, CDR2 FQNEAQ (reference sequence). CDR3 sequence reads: CASSLGSDRGSPLHF. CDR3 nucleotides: TGTGCCAGCAGCTTAGGGTCGGACAGGGGATCACCCCTCCACTTT.

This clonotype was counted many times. CDR3 sequence: CASSYRQGPADGYTF. The CDR3 bases are TGTGCCAGCAGTTACCGACAGGGGCCGGCGGATGGCTACACCTTC. This rearrangement joins TRBV6-5 to TRBJ1-2, with 8 bases lining up with TRBD1. The CDR3 contains 15 residues. Germline CDR1 is MNHEY and CDR2 is SVGAGI. V shed 2 bases, J shed 6 bases, and the junction held 8 bases outside the gene matches.

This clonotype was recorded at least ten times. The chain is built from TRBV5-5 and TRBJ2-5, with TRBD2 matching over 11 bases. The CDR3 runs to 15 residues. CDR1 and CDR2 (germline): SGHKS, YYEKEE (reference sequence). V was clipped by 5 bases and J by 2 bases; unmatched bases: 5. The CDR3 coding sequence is TGTGCCAGCAGTTTGCTAGCGGGAGGTCAAGAGACCCAGTACTTC. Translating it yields CASSLLAGGQETQYF.

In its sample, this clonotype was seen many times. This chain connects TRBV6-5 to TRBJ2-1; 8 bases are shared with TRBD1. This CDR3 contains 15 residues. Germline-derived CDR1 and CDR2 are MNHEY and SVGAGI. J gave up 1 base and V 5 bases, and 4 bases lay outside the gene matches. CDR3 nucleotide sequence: TGTGCCAGCAGTGGAACAGGGGGGTCCTACAATGAGCAGTTCTTC. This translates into CASSGTGGSYNEQFF.

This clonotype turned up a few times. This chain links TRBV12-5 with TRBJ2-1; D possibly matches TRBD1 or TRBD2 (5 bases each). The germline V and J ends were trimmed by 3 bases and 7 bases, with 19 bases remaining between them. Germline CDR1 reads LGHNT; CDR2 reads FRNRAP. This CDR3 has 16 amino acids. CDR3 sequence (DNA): TGTGCTAGTGGTTTCACGGGGACGATTGGAACGAATGAGCAGTTCTTC. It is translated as CASGFTGTIGTNEQFF.

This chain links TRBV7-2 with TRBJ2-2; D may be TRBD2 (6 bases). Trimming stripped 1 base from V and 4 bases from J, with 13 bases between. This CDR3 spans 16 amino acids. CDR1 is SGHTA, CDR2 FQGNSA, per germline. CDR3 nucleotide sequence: TGTGCCAGCAGCTTAGTTACGGGAGTGGGCACCGGGGAGCTGTTTTTT. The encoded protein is CASSLVTGVGTGELFF.

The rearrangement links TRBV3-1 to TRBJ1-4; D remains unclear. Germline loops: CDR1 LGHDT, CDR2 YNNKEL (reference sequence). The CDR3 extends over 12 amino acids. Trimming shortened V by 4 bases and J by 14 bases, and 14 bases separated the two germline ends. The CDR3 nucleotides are TGTGCCAGCAGCCGCCGACTGGGGATTCTGTTTTTT. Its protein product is CASSRRLGILFF.

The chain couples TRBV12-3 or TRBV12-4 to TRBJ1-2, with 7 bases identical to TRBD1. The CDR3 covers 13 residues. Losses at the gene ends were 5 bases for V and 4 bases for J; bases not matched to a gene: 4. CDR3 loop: CASSQGGPYGYTF. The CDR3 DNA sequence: TGTGCCAGCAGTCAAGGGGGCCCCTATGGCTACACCTTC.

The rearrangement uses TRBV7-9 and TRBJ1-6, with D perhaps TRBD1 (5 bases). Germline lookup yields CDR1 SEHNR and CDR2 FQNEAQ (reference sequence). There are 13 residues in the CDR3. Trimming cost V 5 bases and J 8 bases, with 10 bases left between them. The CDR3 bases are TGTGCCAGCAGCCAAGGGGTTGATTCACCCCTCCACTTT. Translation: CASSQGVDSPLHF. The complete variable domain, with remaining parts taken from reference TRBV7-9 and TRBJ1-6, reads DTGVSQNPRHKITKRGQNVTFRCDPISEHNRLYWYRQTLGQGPEFLTYFQNEAQLEKSRLLSDRFSAERPKGSFSTLEIQRTEQGDSAMYLCASSQGVDSPLHFGNGTRLTVT.

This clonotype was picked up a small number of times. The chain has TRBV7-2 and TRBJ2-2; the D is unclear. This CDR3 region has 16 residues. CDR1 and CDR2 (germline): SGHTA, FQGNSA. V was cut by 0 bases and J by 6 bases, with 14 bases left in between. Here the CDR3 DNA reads TGTGCCAGCAGCTTAGCCCCTCGAGGTCCCGCCGGGGAGCTGTTTTTT. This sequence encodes CASSLAPRGPAGELFF.

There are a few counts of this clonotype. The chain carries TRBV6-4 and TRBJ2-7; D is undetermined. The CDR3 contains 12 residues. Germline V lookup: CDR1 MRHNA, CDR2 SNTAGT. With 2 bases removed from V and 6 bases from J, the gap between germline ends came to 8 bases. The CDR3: CASSDRPTEQYF. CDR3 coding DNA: TGTGCCAGCAGTGACCGGCCTACCGAGCAGTACTTC.

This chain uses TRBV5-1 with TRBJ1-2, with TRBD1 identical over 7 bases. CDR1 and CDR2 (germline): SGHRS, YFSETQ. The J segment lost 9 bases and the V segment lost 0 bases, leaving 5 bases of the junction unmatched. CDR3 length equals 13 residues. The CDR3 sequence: CASSLEGGASYTF. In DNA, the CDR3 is TGCGCCAGCAGCTTGGAAGGGGGCGCAAGCTACACCTTC.

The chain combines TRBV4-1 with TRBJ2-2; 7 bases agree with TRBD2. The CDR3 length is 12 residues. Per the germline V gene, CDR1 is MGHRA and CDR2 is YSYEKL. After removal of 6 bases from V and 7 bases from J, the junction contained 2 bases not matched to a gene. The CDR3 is CASRGGNGELFF. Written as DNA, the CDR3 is TGCGCCAGCAGGGGGGGGAACGGGGAGCTGTTTTTT.

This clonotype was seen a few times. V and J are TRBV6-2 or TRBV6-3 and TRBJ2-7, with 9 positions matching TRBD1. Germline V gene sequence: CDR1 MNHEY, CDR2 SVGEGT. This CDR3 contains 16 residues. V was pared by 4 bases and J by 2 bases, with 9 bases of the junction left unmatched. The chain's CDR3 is CASSSAQGAKTYEQYF. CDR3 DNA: TGTGCCAGCAGTTCCGCACAGGGGGCTAAGACCTACGAGCAGTACTTC.

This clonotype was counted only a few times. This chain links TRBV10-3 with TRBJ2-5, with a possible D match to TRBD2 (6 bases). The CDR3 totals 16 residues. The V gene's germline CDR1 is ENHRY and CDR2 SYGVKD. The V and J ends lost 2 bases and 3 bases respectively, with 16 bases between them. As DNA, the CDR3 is TGTGCCATCAGTGAGCCCGCCCGGCGGGGAAAAGAGACCCAGTACTTC. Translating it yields CAISEPARRGKETQYF.

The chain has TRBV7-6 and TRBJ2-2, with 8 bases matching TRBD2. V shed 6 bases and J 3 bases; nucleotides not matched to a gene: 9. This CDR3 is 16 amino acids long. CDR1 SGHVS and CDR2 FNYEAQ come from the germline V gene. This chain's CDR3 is CASSFTAGDHTGELFF. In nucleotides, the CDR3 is TGTGCCAGCAGTTTTACAGCGGGGGACCACACCGGGGAGCTGTTTTTT. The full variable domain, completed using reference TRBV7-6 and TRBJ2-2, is GAGVSQSPRYKVTKRGQDVALRCDPISGHVSLYWYRQALGQGPEFLTYFNYEAQQDKSGLPNDRFSAERPEGSISTLTIQRTEQRDSAMYRCASSFTAGDHTGELFFGEGSRLTVL.

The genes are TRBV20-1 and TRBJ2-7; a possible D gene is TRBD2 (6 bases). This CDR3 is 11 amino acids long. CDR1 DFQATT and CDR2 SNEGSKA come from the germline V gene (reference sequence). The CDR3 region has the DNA TGCAGCGGGAGCACGACCTACGAGCAGTACTTC. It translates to CSGSTTYEQYF.

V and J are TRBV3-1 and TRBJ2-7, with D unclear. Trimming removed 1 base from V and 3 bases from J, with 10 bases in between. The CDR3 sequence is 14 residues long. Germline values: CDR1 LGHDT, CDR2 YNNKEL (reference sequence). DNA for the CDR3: TGTGCCAGCAGCCAAGGTATGGCTATCTACGAGCAGTACTTC. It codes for CASSQGMAIYEQYF.